The source of this T cell receptor (beta chain) is a study of T cells of healthy individuals. TCRdb reprocessed the 5' RACE reads with MiXCR, giving one entry per CDR3 protein. This table has about 82,000 distinct CDR3 sequences, roughly 5% appearing once. This clonotype has ten or more counts. The CDR3 consists of 13 residues. Germline-derived CDR1 and CDR2 are DFQATT and SNEGSKA (reference sequence). Between the trimmed V and J ends, which lost 1 base and 2 bases, there was a span of 8 bases. This TCR derives from a female donor in good health. The chain combines TRBV20-1 with TRBJ1-1; D is uncertain. DNA of the CDR3: TGCAGTGCTAGAGTATGGCAAAACACTGAAGCTTTCTTT. This gives the protein CSARVWQNTEAFF.